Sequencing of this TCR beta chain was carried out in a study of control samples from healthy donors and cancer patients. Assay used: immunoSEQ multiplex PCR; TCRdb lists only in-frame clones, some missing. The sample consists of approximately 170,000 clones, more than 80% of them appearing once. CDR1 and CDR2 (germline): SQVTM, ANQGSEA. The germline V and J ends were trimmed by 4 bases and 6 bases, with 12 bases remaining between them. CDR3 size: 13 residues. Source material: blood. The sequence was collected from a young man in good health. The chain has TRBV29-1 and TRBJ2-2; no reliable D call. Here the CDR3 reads CSVVHIVSGELFF. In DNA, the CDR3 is TGCAGCGTTGTCCATATAGTTTCCGGGGAGCTGTTTTTT.